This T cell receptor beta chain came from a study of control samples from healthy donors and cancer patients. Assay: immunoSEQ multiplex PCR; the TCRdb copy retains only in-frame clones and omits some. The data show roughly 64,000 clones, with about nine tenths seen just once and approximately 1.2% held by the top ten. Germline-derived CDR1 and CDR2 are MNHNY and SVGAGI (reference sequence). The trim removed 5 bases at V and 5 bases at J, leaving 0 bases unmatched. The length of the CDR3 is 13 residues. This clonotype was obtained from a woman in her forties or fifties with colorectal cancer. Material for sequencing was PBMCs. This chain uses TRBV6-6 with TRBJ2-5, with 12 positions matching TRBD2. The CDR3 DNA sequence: TGTGCCAGCAGTACTAGCGGGGGGGAGACCCAGTACTTC. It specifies CASSTSGGETQYF.